This TCR beta chain stems from a study of blood T cell repertoires in COVID-19. Generated by immunoSEQ multiplex PCR, the TCRdb table keeps only in-frame clones and is missing some. The profile covers around 94,000 clones, with roughly 80% appearing a single time and roughly 19% taken by the ten largest. Trimming removed 0 bases at V and 6 bases at J, with 15 bases between. Germline V CDR1 and CDR2: WNHNN, SYGVQD (reference sequence). This CDR3 spans 15 amino acids. Material for sequencing was peripheral blood. The sequence came from a human donor in a cohort sampled during active COVID-19. The J gene is TRBJ2-7, the V gene TRBV10-1; D is unclear. CDR3 sequence: CASSESITQSREQYF. DNA of the CDR3: TGCGCCAGCAGTGAGTCGATAACCCAGTCCCGCGAGCAGTACTTC.